Below, one T cell receptor (beta chain) is given with its context. Its specificity is unknown. The data are from a study of shared clonotypes between healthy human individuals. In the study overall: Three plates were used per donor for CD4 naive, three for CD4 memory, two for CD8 naive and one for CD8 memory.

Study conclusions and caveats: Some clonotypes were shared by all four sorted-subset donors, while others were not shared. The non-shared ones had lower generation probabilities than the shared ones.

CDR3 size: 14 residues. The V gene's germline CDR1 is MNHNS and CDR2 SASEGT. Deletions cut 1 base from V and 0 bases from J, with 4 bases between. Some clones are missing from TCRdb's copy, which holds only in-frame ones; the method was immunoSEQ multiplex PCR. The sample consists of 2 million to 2.5 million clones, over 85% of them appearing once. The specimen was naive CD4+ T cells from PBMCs. Indicated subset: CD45RA+ positively selected. The gene calls are TRBV6-1 and TRBJ2-4; no clear D gene. The receptor was derived from a man between 18 and 35 years old in good health. Some clones in this sample may be carry-over from other donors' samples. CDR3 in amino acids: CASSEGVAKNIQYF. The CDR3 DNA is TGTGCCAGCAGTGAAGGGGTAGCCAAAAACATTCAGTACTTC.